A single sample gave rise to the 3 T cell receptor beta chains below, sequenced in a study of T cell changes during pregnancy in multiple sclerosis. Data came from immunoSEQ multiplex PCR; TCRdb stores just in-frame clones and leaves some out. The sample shows over 35,000 clones, more than 80% of them seen only once. Here the sequenced sample was CD4+ T cells from peripheral blood mononuclear cells, taken in the third trimester of pregnancy. The receptors stem from a female donor with multiple sclerosis, enrolled in a pregnancy study.

This chain uses TRBV6-6 with TRBJ2-2; 10 bases match TRBD1. The CDR3 covers 15 residues. Germline V gene data show CDR1 as MNHNY and CDR2 as SVGAGI (reference sequence). V was clipped by 6 bases and J by 3 bases; unmatched bases: 4. The CDR3 nucleotides are TGTGCCAGCAGAGGACAGGGGGGGGACACCGGGGAGCTGTTTTTT. Translated: CASRGQGGDTGELFF.

The chain employs TRBV2 and TRBJ2-7, with 9 bases aligning to TRBD1. This CDR3 is built from 14 residues. The V gene end was trimmed by 6 bases and the J gene end by 6 bases; junction bases not matched to a gene: 9. Germline CDR1 SNHLY, CDR2 FYNNEI. CDR3 nucleotides: TGTGCCAGCAGATCCGGGACAGGGACGGCCGAGCAGTACTTC. It is translated as CASRSGTGTAEQYF.

This sequence joins TRBV29-1 and TRBJ1-4; TRBD1 matches 7 bases. The length of the CDR3 is 15 residues. Germline CDR1 is SQVTM and CDR2 is ANQGSEA. V shed 4 bases, J shed 8 bases, and the junction held 13 bases outside the gene matches. CDR3 region: CSVGPSGRGSEKLFF. The CDR3 DNA is TGCAGCGTTGGTCCCAGTGGCAGGGGGTCGGAAAAACTGTTTTTT. Complete variable domain (other parts from reference TRBV29-1 and TRBJ1-4): SAVISQKPSRDICQRGTSLTIQCQVDSQVTMMFWYRQQPGQSLTLIATANQGSEATYESGFVIDKFPISRPNLTFSTLTVSNMSPEDSSIYLCSVGPSGRGSEKLFFGSGTQLSVL.